This T cell receptor beta chain was identified during a study of blood T cell repertoires in COVID-19. About the study: Italy, Spain and the United States were the sources of the convalescent and acute COVID-19 samples.

Clones were read by immunoSEQ multiplex PCR, and TCRdb kept only the in-frame ones, dropping some. The table records a few hundred thousand clones, roughly nine tenths of them present only once. Losses at the gene ends were 10 bases for V and 2 bases for J; bases not matched to a gene: 10. CDR1 and CDR2 from the germline V gene are LNHDA and SQIVND (reference sequence). The CDR3 length is 15 residues. The rearrangement links TRBV19 to TRBJ2-2; 7 positions match TRBD2. The sequenced material came from PBMCs or T cells enriched from blood (not recorded which). The receptor was isolated from a woman in her thirties or forties who had been exposed to COVID-19. The CDR3 spells CATSKGLPNTGELFF. In DNA, the CDR3 is TGTGCCACCTCAAAGGGACTACCTAACACCGGGGAGCTGTTTTTT.